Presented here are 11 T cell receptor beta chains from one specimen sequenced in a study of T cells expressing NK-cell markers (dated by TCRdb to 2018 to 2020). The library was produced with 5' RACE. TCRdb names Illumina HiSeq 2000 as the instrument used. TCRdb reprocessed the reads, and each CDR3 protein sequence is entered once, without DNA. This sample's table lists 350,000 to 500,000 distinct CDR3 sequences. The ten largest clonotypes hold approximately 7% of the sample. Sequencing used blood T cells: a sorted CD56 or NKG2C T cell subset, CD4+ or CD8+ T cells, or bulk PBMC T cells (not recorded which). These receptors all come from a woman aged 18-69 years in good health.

The CDR3 spells CASSGSGLSTEAFF. V usage is TRBV6-1 and J usage is TRBJ1-1; there is no DNA to check the TCRdb D call of TRBD1. The CDR3 extends over 14 amino acids. CDR1 and CDR2 from the germline V gene are MNHNS and SASEGT.

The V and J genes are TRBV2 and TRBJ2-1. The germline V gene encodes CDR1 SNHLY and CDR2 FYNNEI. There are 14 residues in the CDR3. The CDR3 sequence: CASSYLRGNNEQFF.

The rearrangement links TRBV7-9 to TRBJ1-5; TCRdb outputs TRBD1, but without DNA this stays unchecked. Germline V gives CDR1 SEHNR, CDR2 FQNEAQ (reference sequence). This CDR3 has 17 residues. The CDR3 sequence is CASSSPQGAAGNQPQHF.

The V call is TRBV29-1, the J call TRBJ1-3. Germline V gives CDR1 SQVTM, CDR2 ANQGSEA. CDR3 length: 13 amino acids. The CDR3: CSGGVGSGNTIYF.

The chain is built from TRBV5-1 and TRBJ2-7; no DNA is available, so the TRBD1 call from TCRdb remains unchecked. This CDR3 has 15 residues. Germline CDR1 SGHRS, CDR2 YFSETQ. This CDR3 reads CASSLFYGTLYEQYF. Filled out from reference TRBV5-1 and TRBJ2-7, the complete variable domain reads KAGVTQTPRYLIKTRGQQVTLSCSPISGHRSVSWYQQTPGQGLQFLFEYFSETQRNKGNFPGRFSGRQFSNSRSEMNVSTLELGDSALYLCASSLFYGTLYEQYFGPGTRLTVT.

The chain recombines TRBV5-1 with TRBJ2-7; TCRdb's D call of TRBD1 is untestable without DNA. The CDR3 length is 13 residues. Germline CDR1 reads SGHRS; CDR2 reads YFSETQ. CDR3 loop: CASYEPPGDEQYF.

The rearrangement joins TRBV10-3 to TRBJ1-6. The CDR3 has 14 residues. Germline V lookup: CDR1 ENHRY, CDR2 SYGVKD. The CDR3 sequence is CAISVGTDNSPLHF.

The CDR3 spells CASSFFLSETQYF. The chain uses TRBV12-3 or TRBV12-4 and TRBJ2-5. The CDR3 is 13 amino acids.

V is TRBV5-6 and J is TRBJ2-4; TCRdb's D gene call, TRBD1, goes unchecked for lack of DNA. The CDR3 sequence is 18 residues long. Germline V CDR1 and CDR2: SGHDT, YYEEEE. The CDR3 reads CASSFGNRARGRRNIQYF.

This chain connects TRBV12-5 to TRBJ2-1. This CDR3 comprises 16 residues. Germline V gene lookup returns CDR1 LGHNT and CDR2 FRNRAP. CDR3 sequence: CASGSRTRSSYNEQFF.

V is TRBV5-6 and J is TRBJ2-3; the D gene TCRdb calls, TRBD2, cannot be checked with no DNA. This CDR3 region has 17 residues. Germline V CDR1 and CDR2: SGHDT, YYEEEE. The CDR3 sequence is CASIKLGVAGGRDTQYF.